This TCR beta chain was found in a study of blood T cell repertoires in COVID-19. This CDR3 has 12 amino acids. The V gene's germline CDR1 is SQVTM and CDR2 ANQGSEA. V dropped 3 bases and J dropped 5 bases, with 11 bases sitting between them. Using immunoSEQ multiplex PCR, the repertoire was profiled, and TCRdb retains in-frame clones only, with some absent. The table records around 200,000 clones, roughly 84% of them present only once. Input material: peripheral blood. This clonotype was obtained from a man in his fifties with active or convalescent COVID-19. This chain connects TRBV29-1 to TRBJ2-7; weak D call: TRBD2 (5 bases). For the CDR3, the DNA is TGCAGCGTTGATGGTGAGGGTCACGAGCAGTACTTC. This translates into CSVDGEGHEQYF.